The 7 T cell receptor beta chains reported below all come from one sample, sequenced in a study of blood T cell repertoires in COVID-19. Clones were sequenced by immunoSEQ multiplex PCR, and TCRdb holds only the in-frame ones, with some missing. The sample lists roughly 79,000 clones; roughly 87% were seen once. Sequencing used peripheral blood. These receptors all come from a woman aged 45 to 65 with acute or convalescent COVID-19.

J is TRBJ2-7 and V is TRBV14, with TRBD1 identical over 9 bases. The ends lost 5 bases at V and 5 bases at J; junction bases unmatched: 10. From germline, CDR1 is SGHDN and CDR2 FVKESK. There are 15 residues in the CDR3. In DNA, the CDR3 is TGTGCCAGCAGCTCCTTAAGGACAGGGGCGAACGAGCAGTACTTC. Amino acids: CASSSLRTGANEQYF. The full variable domain, rest sourced from reference TRBV14 and TRBJ2-7, is EAGVTQFPSHSVIEKGQTVTLRCDPISGHDNLYWYRRVMGKEIKFLLHFVKESKQDESGMPNNRFLAERTGGTYSTLKVQPAELEDSGVYFCASSSLRTGANEQYFGPGTRLTVT.

The chain couples TRBV21-1 to TRBJ2-5; TRBD1, as called in the table, went unchecked against the DNA. TRBV21-1 is recorded as a pseudogene. The CDR3 is 14 residues long. As DNA, the CDR3 is TGTGCCAGCAGCATTGGGACAGGGGAAGAGACCCAGTACTTC. It yields the protein CASSIGTGEETQYF.

This chain joins TRBV6-1 and TRBJ1-1; 10 bases agree with TRBD1. Trimming at V came to 3 bases and at J to 3 bases, leaving 1 base not matched to a gene. The CDR3 contains 14 residues. Looked up from germline, CDR1 is MNHNS and CDR2 is SASEGT. The CDR3 DNA reads as TGTGCCAGCAGTGAGGACAGGGGGGACACTGAAGCTTTCTTT. Its translation: CASSEDRGDTEAFF.

The chain employs TRBV4-1 and TRBJ1-6, with 9 nucleotides matching TRBD1. This CDR3 comprises 16 residues. V shed 3 bases and J 6 bases; nucleotides not matched to a gene: 6. Germline lookup yields CDR1 MGHRA and CDR2 YSYEKL. The CDR3 DNA is TGCGCCAGCAGCCAGGGGACAGGGCCCTTTAATTCACCCCTCCACTTT. Amino acid sequence: CASSQGTGPFNSPLHF.

The V gene is TRBV11-2, the J gene TRBJ1-4; tentatively, D is TRBD1 (5 bases). The CDR3 is made up of 15 amino acids. CDR1 SGHAT and CDR2 FQNNGV come from the germline V gene. Trimming pared 6 bases from V and 4 bases from J, leaving 15 bases between. The CDR3 loop is CASSPSSGGNEKLFF. For the CDR3, the DNA is TGTGCCAGCAGTCCCTCGTCGGGGGGTAATGAAAAACTGTTTTTT.

The chain uses TRBV6-6 and TRBJ2-1; 8 positions match TRBD2. The CDR3 spans 16 residues. Per germline, CDR1 MNHNY and CDR2 SVGAGI (reference sequence). V lost 5 bases to trimming and J lost 9 bases; unmatched junction nucleotides: 15. CDR3: CASSPHSGNVEGEQFF. CDR3 bases: TGTGCCAGCAGTCCCCATAGCGGGAATGTGGAAGGTGAGCAGTTCTTC.

This chain joins TRBV7-2 and TRBJ1-1, with 7 bases matching TRBD1. Germline V gene lookup returns CDR1 SGHTA and CDR2 FQGNSA. V lost 9 bases to trimming and J lost 5 bases; unmatched junction nucleotides: 12. This CDR3 has 14 amino acids. DNA of the CDR3: TGTGCCAGTAAGATGATAGGGGGCCTAACTGAAGCTTTCTTT. Translation: CASKMIGGLTEAFF.